The source of this TCR beta chain is a study of Graves' ophthalmopathy and Graves' hyperthyroidism. General observations from the study: A classifier, a 13-signature model, separated ophthalmopathy from stable hyperthyroidism with roughly 90% sensitivity and approximately 81% specificity. As the model predicted ophthalmopathy progression, it achieved a sensitivity of 70.59% and a specificity of around 76%.

The authors amplified TCR beta CDR3 regions, and they did so from RNA transcripts for repertoire sequencing. HTBI-primed RT-PCR formed the first round, and a multiplex PCR formed the second. TCRdb redid the calling of the multiplex PCR reads with MiXCR, one entry per CDR3 protein. Of over a million distinct CDR3 sequences in the sample, 35% to 40% were seen once. Physicians reached a diagnosis by relying on clinical symptoms, serum thyroxine, TRAb, thyroid ultrasound and orbital computed tomography. This clonotype was counted a few times. Its target is not known. One base away lies a much larger clone, so this may be a sequencing read error. CDR1 is DFQATT, CDR2 SNEGSKA, per germline (reference sequence). Trimming stripped 6 bases from V and 5 bases from J, with 13 bases between. CDR3 length: 12 amino acids.

The sequencing input was peripheral blood or thyroid tissue (not recorded which). The chain links TRBV20-1 to TRBJ2-5; D perhaps matches TRBD1 (6 bases). This TCR derives from an adult man with Graves' hyperthyroidism. The CDR3 region is CSAAGVRETQYF. In nucleotides, the CDR3 is TGCAGTGCCGCAGGGGTTCGGGAGACCCAGTACTTC.